The 8 T cell receptor beta chains below come from one sample, sequenced in a study of T cells in Graves' hyperthyroidism and ophthalmopathy. Amplification of TCR beta CDR3 regions was performed using RNA transcripts as template. When the TCR CDR3 underwent first-round RT-PCR, the HTBI primer set was used. TCRdb independently ran MiXCR on the multiplex PCR reads; one entry per CDR3 protein. The repertoire holds hundreds of thousands of distinct CDR3 sequences, around 20% seen once, with 34% in the top ten. Sequencing was carried out using blood. These receptors came from a man aged 25 to 40 with Graves' ophthalmopathy.

This clonotype occurred many times. CDR3 sequence reads: CAWSLSYEQYF. Written as DNA, the CDR3 is TGTGCCTGGAGTCTTTCCTACGAGCAGTACTTC. The chain carries TRBV30 and TRBJ2-7; D gene uncertain. CDR1 and CDR2 (germline): GTSNPN, SVGIG (reference sequence). The CDR3 has 11 amino acids. Trimming pared 2 bases from V and 1 base from J, leaving 3 bases between.

At least ten counts were recorded for this clonotype. The chain recombines TRBV12-3 or TRBV12-4 with TRBJ2-1, with 10 bases matching TRBD2. Germline trimming cut 7 bases from V and 4 bases from J; bases unmatched to any gene: 4. The CDR3 length is 14 residues. CDR3 bases: TGTGCCAGCACCGAGGGACTAGCGTACAATGAGCAGTTCTTC. Its protein is CASTEGLAYNEQFF.

Ten or more counts support this clonotype. The chain combines TRBV6-1 with TRBJ1-5; 9 bases map to TRBD1. Trimming took 5 bases from V and 6 from J; bases not matched to a gene: 5. The germline V gene has CDR1 MNHNS and CDR2 SASEGT. CDR3 length equals 14 residues. The CDR3 is CASSPGQGSQPQHF. In nucleotides, the CDR3 is TGTGCCAGCAGTCCCGGACAGGGGAGTCAGCCCCAGCATTTT.

This clonotype was found a few times. This chain connects TRBV20-1 to TRBJ1-6; tentative D call: TRBD1 (5 bases). The germline V and J ends were trimmed by 5 bases and 10 bases, with 9 bases remaining between them. The germline V gene has CDR1 DFQATT and CDR2 SNEGSKA (reference sequence). This CDR3 spans 11 amino acids. DNA of the CDR3: TGCAGTGCTGGGGGGAGCTCACCCCTCCACTTT. Its protein is CSAGGSSPLHF.

As to this clonotype: A read error is possible here, since a much larger clone lies one base away. The gene calls are TRBV7-3 and TRBJ2-7; 8 bases match TRBD1. The DNA end is a closer match to TRBJ2-1, so the J assignment may be wrong. The CDR3 is 14 residues long. Germline V gene data show CDR1 as SGHTA and CDR2 as FQGTGA. The CDR3: CASSVDRDPYEQFF. The CDR3 nucleotides are TGTGCCAGCAGCGTGGACAGGGATCCCTACGAGCAGTTCTTC.

This clonotype was picked up many times. The chain employs TRBV9 and TRBJ1-3; TRBD1 agrees at 8 bases. CDR1 and CDR2 (germline): SGDLS, YYNGEE. After removal of 3 bases from V and 4 bases from J, the junction contained 3 bases not matched to a gene. The CDR3 length is 14 residues. CDR3 amino acids: CASSGTGLGNTIYF. CDR3 DNA sequence: TGTGCCAGCAGCGGGACAGGGTTGGGAAACACCATATATTTT.

This chain links TRBV29-1 with TRBJ2-5; D is possibly TRBD1 (6 bases). The germline gives CDR1 SQVTM, CDR2 ANQGSEA. The CDR3 consists of 13 residues. The germline V and J ends were trimmed by 5 bases and 5 bases, with 15 bases remaining between them. CDR3 sequence reads: CSVFLSQGETQYF. The CDR3 nucleotides are TGCAGCGTTTTTCTTTCGCAGGGGGAGACCCAGTACTTC.

This clonotype was counted at least ten times. The chain has TRBV2 and TRBJ1-5; 7 nucleotides agree with TRBD1. Losses at the gene ends were 4 bases for V and 4 bases for J; bases not matched to a gene: 1. This CDR3 contains 13 residues. Germline-derived CDR1 and CDR2 are SNHLY and FYNNEI. The CDR3 loop is CASSATGNQPQHF. For the CDR3, the DNA is TGTGCCAGCAGTGCGACAGGGAATCAGCCCCAGCATTTT.